Listed here are 31 T cell receptor beta chains from one sample, sequenced in a study of blood T cell repertoires in COVID-19. The assay was immunoSEQ multiplex PCR, and TCRdb's table has in-frame clones only and misses some. The sample includes roughly 180,000 clones, around 90% seen only once; the top ten take around 2.1%. Sequenced: PBMCs or T cells enriched from blood (not recorded which). These receptors all come from a woman aged 25-40 years who had recovered from COVID-19.

The DNA for the CDR3 is TGTGCCTGGAGTATGGAGGGTTTCTATTATAATTCACCCCTCCACTTT. Amino acid sequence: CAWSMEGFYYNSPLHF. The V call is TRBV30, the J call TRBJ1-6; no firm D call. Germline CDR1 and CDR2: GTSNPN and SVGIG (reference sequence). The CDR3 has 16 residues. Trimming removed 2 bases from V and 4 bases from J, with 15 bases in between.

The chain uses TRBV27 and TRBJ2-7; 9 positions match TRBD2. There are 16 residues in the CDR3. Germline lookup yields CDR1 MNHEY and CDR2 SMNVEV (reference sequence). The trim removed 2 bases at V and 4 bases at J, leaving 9 bases unmatched. The CDR3 loop is CASSLVGSGGSYEQYF. The CDR3 coding sequence is TGTGCCAGCAGTTTAGTTGGTAGCGGGGGATCTTACGAGCAGTACTTC.

The gene calls are TRBV7-3 and TRBJ2-1, with 8 bases lining up with TRBD2. CDR1 and CDR2 (germline): SGHTA, FQGTGA. J was trimmed by 0 bases and V by 2 bases; bases with no gene match: 3. CDR3 length: 16 amino acids. CDR3 in DNA: TGTGCCAGCAGCTTAGCGGGAGGAACCTCCTACAATGAGCAGTTCTTC. Protein sequence: CASSLAGGTSYNEQFF.

The rearrangement uses TRBV6-5 and TRBJ1-3, with 7 bases aligning to TRBD1. The germline CDR1 and CDR2 sequences are MNHEY and SVGAGI. The ends lost 5 bases at V and 2 bases at J; junction bases unmatched: 6. The CDR3 totals 15 residues. The CDR3 nucleotides read TGTGCCAGCAGTAACCCTGGGACAGCTGGAAACACCATATATTTT. Protein product: CASSNPGTAGNTIYF.

Only a few counts were recorded for this clone. The chain employs TRBV19 and TRBJ1-2; weak D call: TRBD1 (5 bases). Trimming cost V 10 bases and J 5 bases, with 29 bases left between them. Germline V CDR1 and CDR2: LNHDA, SQIVND (reference sequence). CDR3 length equals 17 residues. Here the CDR3 DNA reads TGTGCCACTTGCTACTCACCAGGGTTGTCTTTAGGATATGGCTACACCTTC. Amino acids: CATCYSPGLSLGYGYTF.

This chain connects TRBV7-3 to TRBJ2-3, with TRBD1 matching 7 bases. CDR1 is SGHTA, CDR2 FQGTGA, per germline. CDR3 size: 12 residues. Germline trimming cut 5 bases from V and 9 bases from J; bases unmatched to any gene: 5. Written as DNA, the CDR3 is TGTGCCAGCAGCCCCGGACAGGAGACGCAGTATTTT. It encodes CASSPGQETQYF.

The V call is TRBV11-3, the J call TRBJ1-2; 9 bases are shared with TRBD1. There are 14 residues in the CDR3. The V gene's germline CDR1 is SGHNT and CDR2 YENEEA. The junction had 3 bases not matched to a gene; V was cut back by 5 bases and J by 2 bases. CDR3 loop: CASSRDRANYGYTF. The CDR3 DNA is TGTGCCAGCAGCCGGGACAGGGCGAACTATGGCTACACCTTC.

This sequence joins TRBV6-5 and TRBJ1-4, with 10 bases identical to TRBD1. The CDR3 consists of 14 residues. Unmatched junction bases numbered 6, after V lost 6 bases and J lost 8 bases. The germline V gene has CDR1 MNHEY and CDR2 SVGAGI. CDR3 residues: CASSDGTGEEKLFF. DNA of the CDR3: TGTGCCAGCAGCGACGGGACAGGGGAGGAAAAACTGTTTTTT.

This clone appeared a single time. The genes are TRBV7-6 and TRBJ2-3; TRBD2 matches 7 bases. There are 15 residues in the CDR3. Unmatched junction bases numbered 12, after V lost 6 bases and J lost 6 bases. Germline CDR1 reads SGHVS; CDR2 reads FNYEAQ. The CDR3 coding sequence is TGTGCCAGCAGACCGGGCCCTAGCGGCGACGATACGCAGTATTTT. Translation: CASRPGPSGDDTQYF. The full variable domain, rest sourced from reference TRBV7-6 and TRBJ2-3, is GAGVSQSPRYKVTKRGQDVALRCDPISGHVSLYWYRQALGQGPEFLTYFNYEAQQDKSGLPNDRFSAERPEGSISTLTIQRTEQRDSAMYRCASRPGPSGDDTQYFGPGTRLTVL.

This clone appeared once. The genes are TRBV11-2 and TRBJ1-2, with D unclear. The germline V gene has CDR1 SGHAT and CDR2 FQNNGV. V gave up 7 bases and J gave up 8 bases, with 14 bases separating them. The CDR3 loop spans 12 amino acids. The CDR3 sequence: CASTPRLGGYTF. The CDR3 region has the DNA TGTGCCAGCACCCCCAGGTTAGGAGGCTACACCTTC.

This clone was recorded only once. J is TRBJ2-1 and V is TRBV9, with 8 bases that match TRBD2. This CDR3 is 14 amino acids long. CDR1 and CDR2 (germline): SGDLS, YYNGEE. Germline trimming cut 0 bases from V and 10 bases from J; bases unmatched to any gene: 6. The DNA of the CDR3 is TGTGCCAGCAGCGTAGCCGGGGGGGCCTGGGAGCAGTTCTTC. The encoded protein is CASSVAGGAWEQFF.

This chain connects TRBV28 to TRBJ1-5; a possible D gene is TRBD1 (5 bases). This CDR3 is 16 amino acids long. Per the germline V gene, CDR1 is MDHEN and CDR2 is SYDVKM. V gave up 5 bases and J gave up 2 bases, with 16 bases separating them. The CDR3 sequence is CASSIPGGLGNQPQHF. CDR3 sequence (DNA): TGTGCCAGCAGTATACCCGGGGGGTTAGGCAATCAGCCCCAGCATTTT.

The chain carries TRBV27 and TRBJ2-7; 9 bases align to TRBD1. This CDR3 is built from 15 residues. V lost 5 bases, J lost 1 base, and 6 bases stayed unmatched. Germline-derived CDR1 and CDR2 are MNHEY and SMNVEV (reference sequence). In DNA, the CDR3 is TGTGCCAGCAGTCACCGGGACAGGGATTCCTACGAGCAGTACTTC. Protein: CASSHRDRDSYEQYF.

In nucleotides, the CDR3 is TGTGCCAGCTCACCAACGGAGTACGAGCAGTACTTC. Its translation is CASSPTEYEQYF. The J gene is TRBJ2-7, the V gene TRBV18; D gene unclear. The germline gives CDR1 KGHSH, CDR2 LQKENI. The CDR3 is 12 amino acids. Trimming shortened V by 2 bases and J by 4 bases, and 6 bases separated the two germline ends.

The chain combines TRBV7-3 with TRBJ2-1, with no clear D. V was shortened by 1 base and J by 4 bases, with 11 bases between the two germline ends. Looked up from germline, CDR1 is SGHTA and CDR2 is FQGTGA. The CDR3 contains 15 residues. As DNA, the CDR3 is TGTGCCAGCAGCTTAAACCCGAACCGGTACAATGAGCAGTTCTTC. Protein sequence: CASSLNPNRYNEQFF.

This clone was counted a few times. The V and J genes are TRBV29-1 and TRBJ1-1, with D maybe TRBD1 (5 bases). CDR1 and CDR2 (germline): SQVTM, ANQGSEA. Trimming took off 0 bases at V and 7 bases at J, with 12 bases between the two ends. The CDR3 consists of 13 residues. DNA of the CDR3: TGCAGCGTTGAAGATCGCAGGGCAGGTGAAGCTTTCTTT. The encoded protein is CSVEDRRAGEAFF.

The V and J genes are TRBV19 and TRBJ1-2; D gene unclear. CDR1 LNHDA and CDR2 SQIVND come from the germline V gene (reference sequence). With 5 bases removed from V and 0 bases from J, the gap between germline ends came to 13 bases. The CDR3 runs 15 residues. In DNA form, the CDR3 reads TGTGCCAGTAGTCCCCGTCGCGGGGCTAACTATGGCTACACCTTC. This translates into CASSPRRGANYGYTF.

The chain combines TRBV10-3 with TRBJ2-2; 7 bases align to TRBD1. The CDR3 is 13 amino acids. J gave up 7 bases and V 10 bases, and 9 bases lay outside the gene matches. Germline CDR1 is ENHRY and CDR2 is SYGVKD. The CDR3 loop is CATGTELRGELFF. The CDR3 bases are TGTGCCACCGGGACAGAGCTCCGCGGGGAGCTGTTTTTT.

This sequence joins TRBV7-2 and TRBJ2-3, with D uncertain. This CDR3 comprises 14 residues. The ends were cut back, 1 base at V and 0 bases at J, with 5 bases in the middle. Germline V gene sequence: CDR1 SGHTA, CDR2 FQGNSA. The CDR3 DNA is TGTGCCAGCAGCTTAGTCAGAAGCACAGATACGCAGTATTTT. Translated: CASSLVRSTDTQYF.

The chain has TRBV24-1 and TRBJ2-5; D unclear. This CDR3 comprises 17 residues. V was cut by 5 bases and J by 0 bases, with 18 bases left in between. The germline gives CDR1 KGHDR, CDR2 SFDVKD. Here the CDR3 DNA reads TGTGCCACCAGTGGCCCAGAATCTGGGCCCTACCAAGAGACCCAGTACTTC. Its translation: CATSGPESGPYQETQYF.

V is TRBV3-1 (or the pseudogene TRBV3-2) and J is TRBJ1-2, with TRBD1 matching 12 bases. The V gene's germline CDR1 is LGHDT and CDR2 YNNKEL (reference sequence). The CDR3 is 19 amino acids. The V gene end was trimmed by 4 bases and the J gene end by 0 bases; junction bases not matched to a gene: 12. CDR3 sequence: CASSRSGTGGEPSNYGYTF. The DNA of the CDR3 is TGTGCCAGCAGCCGTTCGGGGACAGGGGGCGAACCTTCTAACTATGGCTACACCTTC.

V gene TRBV13 combines with J gene TRBJ2-1; 7 bases are a match to TRBD2. The germline CDR1 and CDR2 sequences are PRHDT and FYEKMQ (reference sequence). This CDR3 has 16 residues. Germline trimming cut 5 bases from V and 3 bases from J; bases unmatched to any gene: 10. DNA for the CDR3: TGTGCCAGCAGCCCGAACTCCGGGACTAACTACAATGAGCAGTTCTTC. This encodes CASSPNSGTNYNEQFF.

This chain joins TRBV19 and TRBJ1-2; 8 positions match TRBD1. The trim removed 1 base at V and 6 bases at J, leaving 7 bases unmatched. This CDR3 spans 15 amino acids. The V gene's germline CDR1 is LNHDA and CDR2 SQIVND (reference sequence). CDR3: CASSIGGTGANGYTF. The CDR3 nucleotides are TGTGCCAGTAGTATAGGGGGGACAGGAGCGAATGGCTACACCTTC.

V is TRBV11-3 and J is TRBJ2-5, with 11 positions matching TRBD2. Per germline, CDR1 SGHNT and CDR2 YENEEA. This CDR3 has 15 residues. V lost 4 bases, J lost 3 bases, and 4 bases stayed unmatched. CDR3 sequence: CASSSGLAEKETQYF. CDR3 nucleotide sequence: TGTGCCAGCAGCTCGGGACTAGCGGAAAAAGAGACCCAGTACTTC. The full variable domain, rest sourced from reference TRBV11-3 and TRBJ2-5, is EAGVVQSPRYKIIEKKQPVAFWCNPISGHNTLYWYLQNLGQGPELLIRYENEEAVDDSQLPKDRFSAERLKGVDSTLKIQPAELGDSAVYLCASSSGLAEKETQYFGPGTRLLVL.

The rearrangement uses TRBV19 and TRBJ1-4, with D hard to call. The germline CDR1 and CDR2 sequences are LNHDA and SQIVND (reference sequence). The CDR3 spans 14 residues. V was trimmed by 3 bases and J by 4 bases, leaving 9 bases between them. The CDR3 region is CASSINSRNEKLFF. CDR3 in DNA: TGTGCCAGTAGTATTAACAGCCGTAATGAAAAACTGTTTTTT.

The V call is TRBV12-5, the J call TRBJ2-3; 10 bases align to TRBD1. The CDR3 runs to 15 residues. Germline lookup yields CDR1 LGHNT and CDR2 FRNRAP. With V trimmed by 5 bases and J by 2 bases, 4 bases remained unmatched. Here the CDR3 reads CASGKGTGVTDTQYF. The CDR3 DNA reads as TGTGCTAGTGGTAAGGGGACAGGGGTCACAGATACGCAGTATTTT.

This chain connects TRBV7-8 to TRBJ2-7; D is ambiguous. This CDR3 region has 11 residues. Germline CDR1 reads SGHVS; CDR2 reads FQNEAQ. V gave up 5 bases and J gave up 6 bases, with 8 bases separating them. In DNA form, the CDR3 reads TGTGCCAGCAGCCCGCCCGGCGAGCAGTACTTC. Translated: CASSPPGEQYF.

The rearrangement links TRBV3-1 (or the pseudogene TRBV3-2) to TRBJ2-5, with D perhaps matching TRBD2 (6 bases). V lost 4 bases and J 4 bases, leaving 13 bases between the germline ends. This CDR3 is 14 amino acids long. Germline V gene data show CDR1 as LGHDT and CDR2 as YNNKEL (reference sequence). The CDR3 here is CASSPSGRRETQYF. CDR3 nucleotide sequence: TGTGCCAGCAGCCCTAGTGGGAGGAGAGAGACCCAGTACTTC.

The rearrangement links TRBV5-1 to TRBJ2-7; 7 bases are shared with TRBD2. The CDR3 sequence is 11 residues long. V shed 4 bases, J shed 6 bases, and the junction held 1 base outside the gene matches. Per the germline V gene, CDR1 is SGHRS and CDR2 is YFSETQ. The CDR3 region has the DNA TGCGCCAGCAGCGCGGGAGTCGAGCAGTACTTC. Its protein product is CASSAGVEQYF.

The chain couples TRBV4-3 to TRBJ1-5; 9 bases align to TRBD1. Per germline, CDR1 LGHNA and CDR2 YSLEER. The CDR3 is 15 residues long. Losses at the gene ends were 3 bases for V and 6 bases for J; bases not matched to a gene: 6. Here the CDR3 reads CASSQDGTGFQPQHF. The CDR3 nucleotides read TGCGCCAGCAGCCAGGACGGGACAGGGTTTCAGCCCCAGCATTTT.

This chain joins TRBV4-1 and TRBJ2-1; a possible D gene is TRBD2 (6 bases). CDR3 length: 18 amino acids. Trimming left V 0 bases short and J 0 bases short, with 15 bases between. Germline loops: CDR1 MGHRA, CDR2 YSYEKL. CDR3 residues: CASSQDRPSDYSYNEQFF. The CDR3 region has the DNA TGCGCCAGCAGCCAAGATAGGCCTAGCGACTACTCCTACAATGAGCAGTTCTTC.